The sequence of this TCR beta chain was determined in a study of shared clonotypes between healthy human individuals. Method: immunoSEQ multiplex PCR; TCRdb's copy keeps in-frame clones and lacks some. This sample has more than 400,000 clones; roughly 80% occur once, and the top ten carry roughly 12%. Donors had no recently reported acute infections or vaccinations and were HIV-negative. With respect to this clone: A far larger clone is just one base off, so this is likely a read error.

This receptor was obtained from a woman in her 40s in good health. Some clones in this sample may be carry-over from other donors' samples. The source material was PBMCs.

DNA for the CDR3: TGTGCCAGCAGTCCGGGACTAGCGGGAGGACTGGAGACCCAGTACTTC. Translated, it gives CASSPGLAGGLETQYF. The chain combines TRBV2 with TRBJ2-5; 15 bases match TRBD2. The trim removed 5 bases at V and 5 bases at J, leaving 6 bases unmatched. The CDR3 covers 16 residues. Looked up from germline, CDR1 is SNHLY and CDR2 is FYNNEI.